A selection of T cell receptor beta chains follows, all from one sample in a study of a mutant IDH1 vaccine in newly diagnosed glioma. The table came from immunoSEQ multiplex PCR; TCRdb's copy has only in-frame clones and leaves some out. Of 90,000 to 100,000 clones listed, 85% to 90% were seen once; the top ten hold 0.56%. Sequences were derived from PBMCs, sampled from a glioma patient treated with radiotherapy, temozolomide or both. The receptors come from a woman aged 45-65 years with glioma. Each CDR3 is given without its conserved first and last residue. Fields, in order: CDR3 protein, J gene, V gene, CDR3 length.

CDR3: ASSLGLAGVFEQF
J: TRBJ2-1
V: TRBV4-1
length: 13

CDR3: ASSFRGASNTGELF
J: TRBJ2-2
V: TRBV9
length: 14

CDR3: ASRGTGATYEQY
J: TRBJ2-7
V: TRBV6-1
length: 12

CDR3: ASSQGQGSSYEQY
J: TRBJ2-7
V: TRBV5-5
length: 13

CDR3: ASSTDGGTEAF
J: TRBJ1-1
V: TRBV5-4
length: 11

CDR3: ASAARNTIY
J: TRBJ1-3
V: TRBV6-5
length: 9

CDR3: ATSPLGHPGANVLT
J: TRBJ2-6
V: TRBV15
length: 14

CDR3: ASSQETQY
J: TRBJ2-5
V: TRBV28
length: 8

CDR3: ASSPGTSVQETQY
J: TRBJ2-5
V: TRBV5-1
length: 13

CDR3: SVGHDYGYT
J: TRBJ1-2
V: TRBV29-1
length: 9

CDR3: ASSIPGQPQH
J: TRBJ1-5
V: TRBV19
length: 10

CDR3: ASSLVWTASETQY
J: TRBJ2-5
V: TRBV11-2
length: 13

CDR3: ASSPRGLAGEQETQY
J: TRBJ2-5
V: TRBV2
length: 15

CDR3: ASSVDEGFSGNTIY
J: TRBJ1-3
V: TRBV9
length: 14

CDR3: ASSISGLKTQY
J: TRBJ2-5
V: TRBV19
length: 11

CDR3: ASSQATRTQY
J: TRBJ2-5
V: TRBV23-1
length: 10

CDR3: ASSWGTHYEQY
J: TRBJ2-7
V: TRBV28
length: 11

CDR3: ATLAPFSYEQY
J: TRBJ2-7
V: TRBV6-6
length: 11

CDR3: ATSRGIDRGDTEAF
J: TRBJ1-1
V: TRBV15
length: 14

CDR3: ASSPIARQGDSPLH
J: TRBJ1-6
V: TRBV28
length: 14

CDR3: SVARANGYT
J: TRBJ1-2
V: TRBV29-1
length: 9

CDR3: SVEVGLATTGELF
J: TRBJ2-2
V: TRBV29-1
length: 13

CDR3: ASSSGQEREQY
J: TRBJ2-7
V: TRBV18
length: 11

CDR3: ASKYTVEQY
J: TRBJ2-5
V: TRBV2
length: 9

CDR3: ASSPPGPTGGETQY
J: TRBJ2-5
V: TRBV13
length: 14

CDR3: ASSSQGSVHGYT
J: TRBJ1-2
V: TRBV5-4
length: 12

CDR3: ASSSPEDNEQF
J: TRBJ2-1
V: TRBV4-1
length: 11

CDR3: ASSIFATGNQPQH
J: TRBJ1-5
V: TRBV19
length: 13

CDR3: ASSVVGRDADTQY
J: TRBJ2-3
V: TRBV9
length: 13

CDR3: ASSLGGGGGETQY
J: TRBJ2-5
V: TRBV5-4
length: 13

CDR3: ASSDRGQPQH
J: TRBJ1-5
V: TRBV7-9
length: 10

CDR3: ASSSLGTGGPGELF
J: TRBJ2-2
V: TRBV7-9
length: 14

CDR3: ASSLDRGLREKLF
J: TRBJ1-4
V: TRBV5-4
length: 13

CDR3: ASSLKGAGYKNIQY
J: TRBJ2-4
V: TRBV5-4
length: 14

CDR3: AWSLGRTSTDTQY
J: TRBJ2-3
V: TRBV30
length: 13

CDR3: ASSFQDSNQPQH
J: TRBJ1-5
V: TRBV27
length: 12

CDR3: ASSQEPGESYEQY
J: TRBJ2-7
V: TRBV4-2
length: 13

CDR3: SVVAPRGVMF
J: TRBJ1-4
V: TRBV29-1
length: 10

CDR3: ASSRGRTGNYGYT
J: TRBJ1-2
V: TRBV28
length: 13

CDR3: ASSFPGTGNYEQY
J: TRBJ2-7
V: TRBV7-9
length: 13

CDR3: ASSMYREGYNEQF
J: TRBJ2-1
V: TRBV19
length: 13

CDR3: ASSFGFETQY
J: TRBJ2-5
V: TRBV5-1
length: 10

CDR3: ASSLMASRTEAF
J: TRBJ1-1
V: TRBV28
length: 12

CDR3: ASSREGQTEAF
J: TRBJ1-1
V: TRBV18
length: 11

CDR3: ASSLGGTSGINEQF
J: TRBJ2-1
V: TRBV5-4
length: 14